These T cell receptor beta chains were read from a single sample in a study of blood T cells in healthy people across ages. TCRdb processed the 5' RACE reads anew with MiXCR; each CDR3 protein has one entry. The table has almost 1 million distinct CDR3 sequences, roughly 51% seen once. Sequencing was performed on blood. These receptor sequences come from a woman aged 55-75 years in good health. CDR3s include the opening cysteine and the closing phenylalanine or tryptophan. D genes are given only for firm matches. Clone size appears in some rows only: once, few, many, or a class for an expanded clone.

d_call,clone_size,j_call,v_call,cdr3_nt,cdr3_aa
-,-,TRBJ1-6,TRBV19,TGTGCCAGTAGTATCTTCAGGAGCTCCTATAATTCACCCCCCCACTTT,CASSIFRSSYNSPPHF
-,few,TRBJ2-7,TRBV5-1,TGCGCCAGCAGCTTGTTACAGGCCACCTACGAGCAGTACTTC,CASSLLQATYEQYF
-,-,TRBJ2-1,TRBV28,TGTGCCAGCAGTTGGGGCGGGACGGGTTATGAGCAGTTCTTC,CASSWGGTGYEQFF
-,few,TRBJ2-1,TRBV18,TGTGCCAGCTCACCACGGGGGAGCGATGAGCAGTTCTTC,CASSPRGSDEQFF
-,few,TRBJ2-4,TRBV6-5,TGTGCCAGCAGTTACTCAGGGGTCGGGAACATTCAGTACTTC,CASSYSGVGNIQYF
TRBD2,-,TRBJ2-5,TRBV18,TGCGCCAGCTCACCAACTAGCGGGTTTGTGACCCAGTACTTC,CASSPTSGFVTQYF
TRBD2,-,TRBJ2-5,TRBV7-8,TGTGCCAGCAGCTTAGGCGTGTCTAGCGGAGAGACCCAGTACTTC,CASSLGVSSGETQYF
-,-,TRBJ1-6,TRBV9,TGTGCCAGCAGCGTTAACAGCCTACCTCATAATTCACCCCTCCACTTT,CASSVNSLPHNSPLHF
TRBD2,-,TRBJ2-3,TRBV2,TGTGCCAGCCCCTCCAGCGGGAGAAGGGCAGATACGCAGTATTTT,CASPSSGRRADTQYF
-,-,TRBJ2-1,TRBV5-1,TGCGCCAGCAGCGACCATTGGTTCTACAATGAGCAGTTCTTC,CASSDHWFYNEQFF
-,-,TRBJ2-2,TRBV29-1,TGCAGCGTTGGGCAAACAACGAACACCGGGGAGCTGTTTTTT,CSVGQTTNTGELFF
-,-,TRBJ1-1,TRBV18,TGTGCCAGCGCACCAAGGGGCCCCGGAGCTTTCTTT,CASAPRGPGAFF
TRBD1,-,TRBJ1-1,TRBV27,TGTGCCAGCAGTTTTACGTGGCAGGGGGCGCTTCCTGAAGCTTTCTTT,CASSFTWQGALPEAFF
-,-,TRBJ1-5,TRBV10-2,TGCGCCAGCAGTGTAATGCTTCAGCCCCAGCATTTT,CASSVMLQPQHF
TRBD1,few,TRBJ1-2,TRBV12-3/TRBV12-4,TGTGCCAGCAGCAATATAGGGACAGGGAGGGCACACGGCGGCTACACCTTC,CASSNIGTGRAHGGYTF
-,few,TRBJ1-2,TRBV20-1,TGCAGTGCTAGAAACCCGGGACACTATGGCTACACCTTC,CSARNPGHYGYTF
-,few,TRBJ1-2,TRBV20-1,TGCAGTTCGTGGCGGGCAGGGACCTATGGCTACACCTTC,CSSWRAGTYGYTF
-,-,TRBJ1-1,TRBV27,TGTGCCAGCAGTTGCGGCCAGGACAGCCAGCTTGAAGCTTTCTTT,CASSCGQDSQLEAFF
TRBD1,few,TRBJ2-3,TRBV25-1,TGTGCCAGCAGTGACCGACAGGGGGCCACAGATACGCAGTATTTT,CASSDRQGATDTQYF
-,-,TRBJ2-7,TRBV7-8,TGTGCCAGCAGCTTAGAACCCTACGAGCAGTACTTC,CASSLEPYEQYF
-,-,TRBJ2-1,TRBV4-1,TGCGCCAGCAGCCAAGATGAGGGAGGGGGATACAATGAGCAGTTCTTC,CASSQDEGGGYNEQFF
-,-,TRBJ1-1,TRBV25-1,TGTGCCAGCGGTCAAACCGGGAACACTGAAGCTTTCTTT,CASGQTGNTEAFF
-,few,TRBJ2-4,TRBV9,TGTGCCAGCAGCCGGGGAGAGGGAAAAAACATTCAGTACTTC,CASSRGEGKNIQYF
-,-,TRBJ2-7,TRBV6-2/TRBV6-3,TGTGCCAGCAGCTCCTACGGGGAATATTACGAGCAGTACTTC,CASSSYGEYYEQYF
-,-,TRBJ1-1,TRBV11-1,TGTGCCAGCAGCGGGGAGACTAGGGGCCCTCGGGGAGCTTTCTTT,CASSGETRGPRGAFF
TRBD1,-,TRBJ2-1,TRBV5-1,TGCGCCAGCAGCTTGGACCCAGGGGGAGCCTCCTACAATGAGCAGTTCTTC,CASSLDPGGASYNEQFF
TRBD2,-,TRBJ2-1,TRBV6-5,TGTGCCGGCAGTTCGAAACGAACTAGCGGGAATTACAATGAGCAGTTCTTC,CAGSSKRTSGNYNEQFF
TRBD2,-,TRBJ2-5,TRBV7-2,TGTGCCAGCAGCTTTTCCTTGGGACTAGCGGGATCGGAGACCCAGTACTTC,CASSFSLGLAGSETQYF
TRBD2,-,TRBJ2-1,TRBV20-1,TGCAGTGCTAGGACGGGACTAGTAATGTATGAGCAGTTCTTC,CSARTGLVMYEQFF
TRBD2,-,TRBJ2-5,TRBV18,TGTGCCAGCTCACTAACGCAGGACGGGATAGCGGGCCTCCAAGAGACCCAGTACTTC,CASSLTQDGIAGLQETQYF
-,few,TRBJ2-7,TRBV10-1,TGCGCCAGCAGTGGGCCGGGACAAAGGAGCTCCTACGAGCAGTACTTC,CASSGPGQRSSYEQYF
-,-,TRBJ2-3,TRBV10-3,TGTGCCATCAGTAACAAGGCGTCCGGCACAGATACGCAGTATTTT,CAISNKASGTDTQYF
-,few,TRBJ2-5,TRBV10-2,TGCGCCAGCAGTGCGACTAGAAAAGAGACCCAGTACTTC,CASSATRKETQYF
-,-,TRBJ2-1,TRBV12-3/TRBV12-4,TGTGCCAGCAGTCACTCACGGGGAGAGCAGTTCTTC,CASSHSRGEQFF
-,-,TRBJ2-1,TRBV12-3/TRBV12-4,TGTGCCAGCAGCACAACCCACTACAATGAGCAGTTCTTC,CASSTTHYNEQFF
TRBD2,-,TRBJ2-4,TRBV29-1,TGCAGCGTAGACCCTAGCGGGAGTAGGAGCAATGAGCAGTACTTC,CSVDPSGSRSNEQYF
TRBD1,-,TRBJ2-4,TRBV4-2,TGTGCCAGCAGCCAGGGACAGGGAGGAAACATTCAGTACTTC,CASSQGQGGNIQYF
TRBD2,few,TRBJ2-7,TRBV20-1,TGCAGTGCAGAGCCCCCTCTAGCGGGAGGGTCCTACGAGCAGTACTTC,CSAEPPLAGGSYEQYF
TRBD2,few,TRBJ2-3,TRBV28,TGTGCCAGCAGTTTATCAACTAGCGGGGAAACAGATACGCAGTATTTT,CASSLSTSGETDTQYF
-,-,TRBJ1-4,TRBV6-2/TRBV6-3,TGTGCCAGCAGTAGAACCGCTGTGGAAAAACTGTTTTTT,CASSRTAVEKLFF
TRBD1,-,TRBJ2-3,TRBV4-2,TGTGCCAGCAGCCACGGGACAGGTGGCGCAGGTACGCAGTATTTT,CASSHGTGGAGTQYF
-,few,TRBJ2-1,TRBV29-1,TGCAGCGGGGGAGTTTCCAATGAGCAGTTCTTC,CSGGVSNEQFF
-,-,TRBJ2-1,TRBV20-1,TGCAGTGCTAGAGGTGACTTGACTAAGCACAATGAGCAGTTCTTC,CSARGDLTKHNEQFF
TRBD2,-,TRBJ2-3,TRBV7-2,TGTGCCAGCAGCTCCAAACTAGCGGGGGCCACAGATACGCAGTATTTT,CASSSKLAGATDTQYF
TRBD1,-,TRBJ2-3,TRBV6-1,TGTGCCAGCAGACGGACAGGGGATGGCACAGATACGCAGTATTTT,CASRRTGDGTDTQYF
-,-,TRBJ1-5,TRBV10-3,TGTGCCATCAGTGAGCCCAACCGCCAGGGCCAGCCCCAGCATTTT,CAISEPNRQGQPQHF
-,-,TRBJ1-4,TRBV27,TGTGCCAGCAGTTTACGCCTGCGGGGGCGGAATCGTGAAAAACTGTTTTTT,CASSLRLRGRNREKLFF
TRBD1,many,TRBJ2-3,TRBV4-1,TGCGCCAGCAGCCAAAGGACAGGGGGGACAGATACGCAGTATTTT,CASSQRTGGTDTQYF
TRBD1,-,TRBJ1-1,TRBV7-9,TGTGCCAGCAGCCCGGACAGGGCCGAAGCTTTCTTT,CASSPDRAEAFF
TRBD1,-,TRBJ1-5,TRBV20-1,TGCAGTGCTAGATCCCGGGACAGGGTCAATCAGCCCCAGCATTTT,CSARSRDRVNQPQHF
TRBD1,few,TRBJ2-7,TRBV12-3/TRBV12-4,TGTGCCAGCGGACAGGGTATTTACGAGCAGTACTTC,CASGQGIYEQYF